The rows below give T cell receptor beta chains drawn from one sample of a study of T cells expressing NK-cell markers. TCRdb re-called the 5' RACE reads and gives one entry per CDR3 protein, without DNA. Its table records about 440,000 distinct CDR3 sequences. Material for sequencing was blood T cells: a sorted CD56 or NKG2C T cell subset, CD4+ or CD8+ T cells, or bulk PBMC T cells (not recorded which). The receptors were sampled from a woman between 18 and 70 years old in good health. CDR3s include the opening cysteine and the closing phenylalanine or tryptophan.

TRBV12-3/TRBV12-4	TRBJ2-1	CASSYPAGQGVDEQFF
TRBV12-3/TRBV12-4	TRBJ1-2	CASSLRANYGYTF
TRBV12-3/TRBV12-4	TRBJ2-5	CASSQASRGPQYF
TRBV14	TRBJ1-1	CASSQSSSGTGVNTEAFF
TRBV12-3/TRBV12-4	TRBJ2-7	CASSPSSGPNYEQYF
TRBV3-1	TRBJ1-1	CASSHPPAKGGLNTEAFF
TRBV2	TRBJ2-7	CAIHPRSVGEQYF
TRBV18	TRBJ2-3	CASSPGFQGDTQYF
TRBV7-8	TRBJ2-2	CASSPSSNTGELFF
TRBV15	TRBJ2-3	CATSRVPLNTQYF
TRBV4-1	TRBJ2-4	CASSPRGLLKYF
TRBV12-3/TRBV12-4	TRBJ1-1	CASSLAKTGGDNTEAFF
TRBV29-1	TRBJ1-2	CSVERGSSGGYTF
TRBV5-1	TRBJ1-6	CASSLRDSHSPLHF
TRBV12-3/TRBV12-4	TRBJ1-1	CASTGTGGRGNTEAFF
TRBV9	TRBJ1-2	CASSVATGQAYYGYTF
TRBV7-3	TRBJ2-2	CASRPRGYTGELFF
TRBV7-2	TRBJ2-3	CASSLGPRGAGDTQYF
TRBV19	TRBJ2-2	CASGHPGRTTGELFF
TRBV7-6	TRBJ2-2	CASSLPSSSPPTGELFF
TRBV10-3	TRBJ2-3	CAISPAPTDTQYF
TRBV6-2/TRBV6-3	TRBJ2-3	CASSRKAGSTDTQYF
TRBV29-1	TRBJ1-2	CSAPLEGDGYTF
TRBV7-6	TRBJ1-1	CASSFFRWGVDTEAFF
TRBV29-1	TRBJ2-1	CSVVMLASYNEQFF
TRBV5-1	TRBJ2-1	CASSLVTGGVNEQFF
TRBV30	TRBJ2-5	CAWSLGTEETQYF
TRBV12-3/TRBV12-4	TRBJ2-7	CASTPPGTYEQYF
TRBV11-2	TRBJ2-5	CASSLGPAETQYF
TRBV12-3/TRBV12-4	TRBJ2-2	CASSARTGYTGELFF
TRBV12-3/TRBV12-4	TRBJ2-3	CASSFVNPSTDTQYF
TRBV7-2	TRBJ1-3	CASSLARVLSGNTIYF
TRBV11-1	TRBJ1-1	CASSLVLGLDTEAFF
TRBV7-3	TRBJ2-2	CASRRAPVTGELFF
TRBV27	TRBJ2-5	CASSWGYQETQYF
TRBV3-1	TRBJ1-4	CASSQVVGLANEKLFF
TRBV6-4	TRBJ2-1	CASSETSGGVNEQFF
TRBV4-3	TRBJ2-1	CASSQAEREYLNEQFF
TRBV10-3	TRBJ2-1	CAISGGQVLGNEQFF
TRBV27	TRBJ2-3	CASSSGLSDTQYF
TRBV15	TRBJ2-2	CATSRVQGLEEYTGELFF
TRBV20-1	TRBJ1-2	CSASTEAGGSGNYGYTF
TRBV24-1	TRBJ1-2	CATSDQGQGDNYGYTF
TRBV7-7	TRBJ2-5	CASSPGTDRETQYF
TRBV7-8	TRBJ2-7	CASSPNFEQYF
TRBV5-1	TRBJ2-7	CASSLGPPYQSSYEQYF
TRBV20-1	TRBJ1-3	CSARDPGASGNTIYF
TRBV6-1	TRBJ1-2	CASRKPGTGANYGYTF
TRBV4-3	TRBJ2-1	CASSHAPRDNEQFF
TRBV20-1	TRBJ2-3	CSARYLAGGPDTQYF
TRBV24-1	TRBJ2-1	CATRDVGEQFF
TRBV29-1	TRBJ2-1	CSVEDVPPGAGGQDEQFF
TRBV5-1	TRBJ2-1	CASSLTGPNRRSHEQFF
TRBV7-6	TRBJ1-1	CASSLGAIGNTEAFF
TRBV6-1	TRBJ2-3	CASNSGRATDTQYF